This TCR beta chain was documented in a study of blood T cells in healthy people across ages. Whole-study results and caveats: Strong correlation linked observed beta diversity and percent naive T cells. A roughly linear fall in TCR beta diversity per million T cells was seen with increasing age.

This clonotype has a handful of counts. Its antigen is undetermined. Then a second PCR, running about 7 to 11 cycles, was carried out with a sample-barcoded 5' primer and a J-beta primer mix. One entry per CDR3 protein, called by TCRdb with MiXCR from the 5' RACE reads. The top ten clones hold 7.7% of a sample with about 1.7 million distinct CDR3 sequences, roughly 27% of them seen once. There were healthy Caucasian individuals from Russia, aged roughly 6 to 90, serving as donors. V was clipped by 8 bases and J by 7 bases; unmatched bases: 4. The length of the CDR3 is 12 residues. The germline V gene encodes CDR1 MNHNS and CDR2 SASEGT.

This clonotype was sampled from a woman aged 30 to 39 in good health. The chain uses TRBV6-1 and TRBJ1-2, with TRBD1 identical over 10 bases. Sequenced: blood. The CDR3, as DNA: TGTGCCAGCCGAGGGACAGGGGCTGGCTACACCTTC. Amino acid sequence: CASRGTGAGYTF.